A selection of T cell receptor beta chains follows, all from one sample in a study of CD8+ T cells in alopecia areata. The assay was immunoSEQ multiplex PCR, and TCRdb's table has in-frame clones only and misses some. The repertoire holds 110,000 to 150,000 clones, 86% seen once, with around 13% in the top ten. Material: CD8+ T cells sorted from blood, obtained at week 4, from a patient treated with tofacitinib. Source of these receptors: a human donor with alopecia areata. Each CDR3 is given with its conserved first and last residue.

TRBV30,CAWSVDSPSAGRNTEAFF
TRBV28,CASSMGLAGTYEQYF
TRBV11-3,CASSSTSGDTDTQYF
TRBV6-5,CASTAVSGHHNEQFF
TRBV14,CASTPYGANVLTF
TRBV27,CASSLSVVTTPLF
TRBV9,CASSVVEREGTDTQYF
TRBV5-6,CASSLGTSGYNEQFF
TRBV19,CASYLTGGNQPQHF
TRBV5-1,CASSLLGISYEQYF
TRBV6-1,CASWWYSSYEQYF
TRBV30,CAWSYNYEQYF
TRBV7-3,CASSSLGAPYNEQFF
TRBV27,CASSLGLGDTDTQYF
TRBV27,CASRTTQAPVEQYF
TRBV5-4,CASSLRDGVYEQYF
TRBV29-1,CSVEGQGSPADTEAFF
TRBV30,CAWSPIGETQYF
TRBV7-9,CASSRTSGDEQFF
TRBV6-4,CASSERASSYNEQFF
TRBV5-1,CASSSELAWEQYF
TRBV29-1,CSVEDDNSYEQYF
TRBV9,CASSPTTASPQHF
TRBV29-1,CSEKAGEFEQYF
TRBV5-6,CASSIAGLYNEQFF
TRBV27,CASSFRGGRSDEQFF
TRBV7-9,CASSNKGSHQPQHF
TRBV6-6,CASSSLLAGGADTQYF
TRBV5-6,CASSLGRTEAFF
TRBV4-1,CASSRGETQYF
TRBV7-6,CASSSAGGPDTEAFF
TRBV5-6,CASSAAYEQYF
TRBV7-6,CASSLADSYEQYF
TRBV27,CASSLGGPNYGYTF
TRBV19,CASSMKADSLAKNIQYF
TRBV6-6,CASSNEQQDLNTEAFF
TRBV7-8,CASSFDWGVNEKLFF
TRBV7-2,CASSSLQPGSYEQYF
TRBV27,CASSSGGLQETQYF
TRBV30,CAWWDRGYNEQFF
TRBV4-1,CASSPGTGGVEQYF
TRBV5-1,CASSHQPEGSTEAFF
TRBV4-1,CASSQAADSYNEQFF
TRBV7-9,CASSFPAVAPDTQYF
TRBV9,CASSVGGVHQPQHF
TRBV4-1,CASSHDEGGALDTQYF
TRBV5-1,CASSRDPGSHEQFF
TRBV9,CASSGRVPGLNIQYF
TRBV5-6,CASSLGAGVPLEQYF
TRBV2,CASIGHIGNTIYF
TRBV4-1,CASSQALDRGAEAFF
TRBV7-9,CASSSPGKVGGYTF
TRBV11-1,CASSLVSLAGGPYNEQFF